A selection of T cell receptor beta chains follows, all from one sample in a study of cytomegalovirus exposure and HLA in healthy donors. Libraries were prepared by immunoSEQ multiplex PCR; TCRdb keeps only in-frame clonotypes and omits some of them. This table holds 150,000 to 200,000 clones, approximately 80% found once. The sample comprised PBMCs. All receptors come from a man younger than 30 in good health and CMV-seropositive. Both conserved end residues are part of each CDR3. The D gene is left open where the match is weak. Clone size is shown for a subset of rows, as once, few, many or a class of expanded clone.

.,TRBV27,.,TRBJ2-3,TGTGCCAGCAGTTTTTATTTCGTTGATACGCAGTATTTT,CASSFYFVDTQYF
.,TRBV4-3,TRBD2,TRBJ2-7,TGCGCCAGCAGCCAAGATACAAGCGGGAGGGTGCAGTACTTC,CASSQDTSGRVQYF
few,TRBV7-2,.,TRBJ2-5,TGTGCCAGCAGCCGGCGGGGGCTCCAAGAGACCCAGTACTTC,CASSRRGLQETQYF
.,TRBV29-1,.,TRBJ2-1,TGCAGCGTTGAAGCGTCCAGGGGCCCGACCGGGGGGGAGCAGTTCTTC,CSVEASRGPTGGEQFF
.,TRBV20-1,.,TRBJ1-2,TGCAGTGCTGCCGACACCTATGGCTACACCTTC,CSAADTYGYTF
.,TRBV7-9,.,TRBJ2-1,TGTGCCAGCAGCCCTACACTAGTGGACAGTCCGAACTCCTACAATGAGCAGTTCTTC,CASSPTLVDSPNSYNEQFF
.,TRBV6-5,TRBD2,TRBJ2-4,TGTGCCAGCAGCCCCGGGGGGGCCAAAAACATTCAGTACTTC,CASSPGGAKNIQYF
.,TRBV27,TRBD2,TRBJ2-1,TGTGCCAGCAGTGCCCGGAGGAGCGGGAGTGGTAATGAGCAGTTCTTC,CASSARRSGSGNEQFF
.,TRBV7-2,.,TRBJ1-3,TGTGCCAGCAGCTCTCCGGGGGTTATAAACACCATATATTTT,CASSSPGVINTIYF
.,TRBV19,.,TRBJ2-3,TGTGCCAGTAGTCAGGGCCCCGGAGATACGCAGTATTTT,CASSQGPGDTQYF
.,TRBV11-2,.,TRBJ2-5,TGTGCCAGCAGCTTAGATCAACGGGGTAGACAAGAGACCCAGTACTTC,CASSLDQRGRQETQYF
.,TRBV27,.,TRBJ2-2,TGTGCCAGCAGTCCTTACCAGTTGGGCTCCGGGGAGCTGTTTTTT,CASSPYQLGSGELFF
.,TRBV2,TRBD2,TRBJ2-7,TGTGCCAGCAGTGAAGCGGGCGGGAGAAATGAGGAGCAGTACTTC,CASSEAGGRNEEQYF
.,TRBV5-6,.,TRBJ2-5,TGTGCCAGCAGCTTTCTGGACATCCAAGAGACCCAGTACTTC,CASSFLDIQETQYF
.,TRBV5-1,TRBD2,TRBJ2-3,TGCGCCAGCAGCTTGGACAGCTTTCTAGCGGGAGGCACAGATACGCAGTATTTT,CASSLDSFLAGGTDTQYF
.,TRBV4-3,.,TRBJ1-2,TGCGCCAGCAGTGTAGATACAGGGACACCCAACTATGGCTACACCTTC,CASSVDTGTPNYGYTF